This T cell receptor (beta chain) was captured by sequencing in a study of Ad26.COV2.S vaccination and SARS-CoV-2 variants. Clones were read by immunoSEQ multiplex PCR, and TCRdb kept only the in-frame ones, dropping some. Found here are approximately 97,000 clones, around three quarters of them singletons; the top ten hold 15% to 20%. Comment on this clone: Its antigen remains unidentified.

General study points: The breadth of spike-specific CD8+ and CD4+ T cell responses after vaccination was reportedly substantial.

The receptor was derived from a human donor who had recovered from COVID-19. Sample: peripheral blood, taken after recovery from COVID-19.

CDR3 amino acids: CASQPGRVGEQYF. The DNA of the CDR3 is TGTGCCAGTCAACCGGGCAGGGTTGGCGAGCAGTACTTC. The V gene is TRBV7-6, the J gene TRBJ2-7; D perhaps matches TRBD1 (5 bases). The CDR3 runs 13 residues. CDR1 is SGHVS, CDR2 FNYEAQ, per germline. Trimming cost V 9 bases and J 6 bases, with 18 bases left between them.